These 25 T cell receptor beta chains share one sample of origin, sequenced in a study of CD8+ T cells in alopecia areata. Following RNA extraction, reverse transcription yielded cDNA that acted as the sequencing template. Profiling relied on immunoSEQ multiplex PCR, and the TCRdb table lists in-frame clones only, not all of them. This sample has about 200,000 clones; less than 75% occur once, and the top ten carry 1.5% to 2%. Treatment given: oral pan-JAK inhibitor, 5-10 mg twice daily. This material consisted of CD4+ T cells sorted from blood, taken at week 4, from a patient treated with tofacitinib. Source of these receptors: a human donor with alopecia areata.

This chain connects TRBV29-1 to TRBJ1-1; 8 positions match TRBD1. The CDR3 runs to 13 residues. Germline assignment: CDR1 SQVTM and CDR2 ANQGSEA. The junction had 6 bases not matched to a gene; V was cut back by 2 bases and J by 7 bases. This CDR3 reads CSVESRGLGEAFF. The CDR3 DNA is TGCAGCGTTGAAAGCAGGGGGCTAGGTGAAGCTTTCTTT.

The chain joins TRBV29-1 to TRBJ2-1; TRBD1 aligns across 7 bases. The junction had 7 bases not matched to a gene; V was cut back by 7 bases and J by 4 bases. From germline, CDR1 is SQVTM and CDR2 ANQGSEA. The CDR3 is 13 amino acids. The CDR3 DNA sequence: TGCAGCGCTGGTGGGGACAGTTACAATGAGCAGTTCTTC. As protein: CSAGGDSYNEQFF.

The chain has TRBV29-1 and TRBJ2-3; 7 nucleotides match TRBD1. The trim removed 4 bases at V and 1 base at J, leaving 5 bases unmatched. The CDR3 is 14 amino acids. From germline, CDR1 is SQVTM and CDR2 ANQGSEA. This chain's CDR3 is CSVARGFGTDTQYF. The CDR3 DNA reads as TGCAGCGTTGCCAGGGGGTTCGGCACAGATACGCAGTATTTT.

The chain joins TRBV5-1 to TRBJ2-7; the D gene could be TRBD1 or TRBD2 (5 bases each). Per the germline V gene, CDR1 is SGHRS and CDR2 is YFSETQ. V shed 1 base and J shed 5 bases, with 10 bases lying between them. The CDR3 is 13 residues long. Here the CDR3 DNA reads TGCGCCAGCAGCTTGTTCGAGGGGAACGAGCAGTACTTC. Translated, it gives CASSLFEGNEQYF. The full variable domain, with the rest looked up from reference TRBV5-1 and TRBJ2-7, is KAGVTQTPRYLIKTRGQQVTLSCSPISGHRSVSWYQQTPGQGLQFLFEYFSETQRNKGNFPGRFSGRQFSNSRSEMNVSTLELGDSALYLCASSLFEGNEQYFGPGTRLTVT.

This clone was seen just once. The V and J genes are TRBV30 and TRBJ2-3; 9 bases are a match to TRBD1. The CDR3 spans 14 residues. The J segment lost 10 bases and the V segment lost 5 bases, leaving 13 bases of the junction unmatched. Germline V lookup: CDR1 GTSNPN, CDR2 SVGIG (reference sequence). In DNA form, the CDR3 reads TGTGCCTGGGATGAGGGACAGGGAAAGCAAGCGCAGTATTTT. It translates to CAWDEGQGKQAQYF.

The chain employs TRBV28 and TRBJ2-6; the D is unclear. In germline, CDR1 is MDHEN, CDR2 SYDVKM. Trimming took off 3 bases at V and 1 base at J, with 4 bases between the two ends. This CDR3 region has 14 residues. CDR3: CASSFLSGANVLTF. The CDR3 DNA follows: TGTGCCAGCAGTTTCCTTTCTGGGGCCAACGTCCTGACTTTC.

The gene calls are TRBV4-3 and TRBJ2-6; D call uncertain. CDR1 is LGHNA and CDR2 is YSLEER in the germline V gene. V shed 0 bases and J shed 2 bases, with 17 bases lying between them. There are 19 residues in the CDR3. The CDR3 nucleotides read TGCGCCAGCAGCCAAGATGCTAGGCCGCGTGGGGCTGGGGCCAACGTCCTGACTTTC. This gives the protein CASSQDARPRGAGANVLTF.

This clone came up a few times. The genes are TRBV2 and TRBJ1-5, with TRBD1 as a possible D gene (5 bases). The germline V gene encodes CDR1 SNHLY and CDR2 FYNNEI. The CDR3 is made up of 15 amino acids. Trimming took off 6 bases at V and 2 bases at J, with 14 bases between the two ends. The chain's CDR3 is CASRVTQGGNQPQHF. The CDR3 DNA reads TGTGCCAGCAGGGTCACTCAAGGGGGCAATCAGCCCCAGCATTTT.

The chain combines TRBV7-8 with TRBJ2-6; D perhaps matches TRBD1 (5 bases). Germline CDR1 reads SGHVS; CDR2 reads FQNEAQ. CDR3 length: 15 residues. Trimming removed 2 bases at V and 2 bases at J, with 7 bases between. CDR3 protein: CASSLQGTGANVLTF. CDR3 in DNA: TGTGCCAGCAGCTTACAGGGTACTGGGGCCAACGTCCTGACTTTC. The complete variable domain, with remaining parts taken from reference TRBV7-8 and TRBJ2-6, reads GAGVSQSPRYKVAKRGQDVALRCDPISGHVSLFWYQQALGQGPEFLTYFQNEAQLDKSGLPSDRFFAERPEGSVSTLKIQRTQQEDSAVYLCASSLQGTGANVLTFGAGSRLTVL.

This chain uses TRBV5-1 with TRBJ1-1, with D possibly TRBD1 on 6 matching bases. This CDR3 is 16 amino acids long. CDR1 and CDR2 (germline): SGHRS, YFSETQ. V was cut by 4 bases and J by 0 bases, with 16 bases left in between. DNA for the CDR3: TGCGCCAGCAGCCCTGATCCGACAGGCATGAACACTGAAGCTTTCTTT. Amino acids: CASSPDPTGMNTEAFF.

The rearrangement uses TRBV27 and TRBJ2-7; TRBD2 agrees at 7 bases. The CDR3 runs to 18 residues. The junction had 20 bases not matched to a gene; V was cut back by 5 bases and J by 4 bases. Germline assignment: CDR1 MNHEY and CDR2 SMNVEV (reference sequence). The CDR3 spells CASSPKARPAGQMYEQYF. For the CDR3, the DNA is TGTGCCAGCAGTCCTAAGGCCCGTCCAGCGGGGCAAATGTACGAGCAGTACTTC.

V gene TRBV29-1 combines with J gene TRBJ2-4, with 11 nucleotides matching TRBD2. J lost 6 bases, V lost 6 bases, and 4 bases had no gene match. The CDR3 sequence is 13 residues long. Germline-derived CDR1 and CDR2 are SQVTM and ANQGSEA. Here the CDR3 reads CSVRLAGLNIQYF. DNA for the CDR3: TGCAGCGTGAGACTAGCGGGGTTAAACATTCAGTACTTC.

The V and J genes are TRBV11-2 and TRBJ2-7; D is undetermined. CDR1 and CDR2 (germline): SGHAT, FQNNGV. V gave up 1 base and J gave up 2 bases, with 12 bases separating them. This CDR3 comprises 15 residues. This CDR3 is CASSLGLYTTYEQYF. The CDR3 coding sequence is TGTGCCAGCAGCTTAGGGCTATATACTACCTACGAGCAGTACTTC.

The chain has TRBV4-1 and TRBJ1-5; D remains unclear. V lost 0 bases, J lost 7 bases, and 13 bases lay in between. This CDR3 region has 15 residues. Per germline, CDR1 MGHRA and CDR2 YSYEKL. In DNA, the CDR3 is TGCGCCAGCAGCCAAGATGAGTCAGGTTACCAGCCCCAGCATTTT. Its protein is CASSQDESGYQPQHF.

The chain employs TRBV5-4 and TRBJ1-2, with 7 bases fitting TRBD1. Trimming at V came to 4 bases and at J to 6 bases, leaving 6 bases not matched to a gene. Germline CDR1 and CDR2: SGHNT and YYREEE (reference sequence). The CDR3 is 13 amino acids. CDR3 sequence reads: CASSQTGTHGYTF. The CDR3, as DNA: TGTGCCAGCAGCCAGACAGGGACTCATGGCTACACCTTC.

This chain links TRBV9 with TRBJ2-3, with 8 nucleotides matching TRBD1. From germline, CDR1 is SGDLS and CDR2 YYNGEE. With V trimmed by 3 bases and J by 5 bases, 11 bases remained unmatched. CDR3 length equals 16 residues. CDR3 sequence: CASSARGQDELDTQYF. The CDR3 DNA follows: TGTGCCAGCAGCGCACGGGGACAGGATGAATTAGATACGCAGTATTTT.

The chain recombines TRBV5-1 with TRBJ2-5; 11 bases fit TRBD2. Germline V gene data show CDR1 as SGHRS and CDR2 as YFSETQ. The CDR3 loop spans 13 amino acids. Trimming at V came to 7 bases and at J to 2 bases, leaving 1 base not matched to a gene. DNA of the CDR3: TGCGCCAGCGGGACTAGCGGACAAGAGACCCAGTACTTC. Its protein product is CASGTSGQETQYF.

V usage is TRBV29-1 and J usage is TRBJ2-6; 10 bases are shared with TRBD2. The CDR3 sequence is 16 residues long. Trimming took 4 bases from V and 0 from J; bases not matched to a gene: 3. The germline V gene has CDR1 SQVTM and CDR2 ANQGSEA. Here the CDR3 DNA reads TGCAGCGTTGGGCTAGCGGGGGACTCTGGGGCCAACGTCCTGACTTTC. Protein sequence: CSVGLAGDSGANVLTF.

There are a few counts of this clone. For the CDR3, the DNA is TGTGCCAGCAGCGCCCCCCGGCAGGGTGGCACTGAAGCTTTCTTT. Translation gives CASSAPRQGGTEAFF. The rearrangement joins TRBV7-2 to TRBJ1-1, with a possible D match to TRBD1 (5 bases). The length of the CDR3 is 15 residues. The V gene's germline CDR1 is SGHTA and CDR2 FQGNSA. The V and J ends lost 5 bases and 4 bases respectively, with 17 bases between them. Combining the CDR3 with reference TRBV7-2 and TRBJ1-1 gives the whole variable domain GAGVSQSPSNKVTEKGKDVELRCDPISGHTALYWYRQSLGQGLEFLIYFQGNSAPDKSGLPSDRFSAERTGGSVSTLTIQRTQQEDSAVYLCASSAPRQGGTEAFFGQGTRLTVV.

The chain couples TRBV9 to TRBJ1-2; weak D call: TRBD1 (5 bases). The germline V gene encodes CDR1 SGDLS and CDR2 YYNGEE. This CDR3 is 14 amino acids long. With 3 bases removed from V and 4 bases from J, the gap between germline ends came to 13 bases. The CDR3 is CASSAGSGVYGYTF. The DNA of the CDR3 is TGTGCCAGCAGCGCCGGGTCGGGGGTCTATGGCTACACCTTC.

V and J are TRBV30 and TRBJ2-3, with TRBD2 matching 8 bases. Trimming cost V 3 bases and J 10 bases; bases outside gene matches: 3. This CDR3 comprises 11 residues. Per germline, CDR1 GTSNPN and CDR2 SVGIG (reference sequence). The CDR3 here is CAWSTSGSQYF. In nucleotides, the CDR3 is TGTGCCTGGAGCACTAGCGGATCGCAGTATTTT.

The chain combines TRBV7-2 with TRBJ1-5; no reliable D call. V shed 1 base and J shed 6 bases, with 4 bases lying between them. This CDR3 spans 12 amino acids. The germline V gene encodes CDR1 SGHTA and CDR2 FQGNSA. The CDR3 region has the DNA TGTGCCAGCAGCTTAGACGGTCAGCCCCAGCATTTT. It translates to CASSLDGQPQHF.

Turning to this clone: Relative to the germline gene, one junction end is altered; a read error may explain this. This chain uses TRBV7-2 with TRBJ2-7; D is possibly TRBD1 or TRBD2 (6 bases each). Germline V gives CDR1 SGHTA, CDR2 FQGNSA. The CDR3 runs to 15 residues. CDR3: CASSQVGGGNHEQYF. For the CDR3, the DNA is TGCGCCAGCAGCCAAGTCGGAGGGGGTAACCACGAGCAGTACTTC.

This clone was detected a few times. This chain links TRBV6-1 with TRBJ1-6; D ambiguous. The germline V gene has CDR1 MNHNS and CDR2 SASEGT. CDR3 length equals 14 residues. With 1 base removed from V and 6 bases from J, the gap between germline ends came to 7 bases. Written as DNA, the CDR3 is TGTGCCAGCAGTGAAGGACCGACTAATTCACCCCTCCACTTT. This sequence encodes CASSEGPTNSPLHF.

The table lists this clone with a few counts. The V call is TRBV9, the J call TRBJ2-3, with 9 bases lining up with TRBD1. The CDR3 totals 16 residues. Germline CDR1 SGDLS, CDR2 YYNGEE. Germline trimming cut 2 bases from V and 2 bases from J; bases unmatched to any gene: 6. CDR3 amino acids: CASSVTGGPPTDTQYF. The CDR3, as DNA: TGTGCCAGCAGCGTCACAGGGGGCCCCCCCACAGATACGCAGTATTTT.